The present T cell receptor (beta chain) was sequenced within a study of early T cells in non-severe SARS-CoV-2 infection. Study background: The study sequenced bulk RNA from unsorted whole blood, with chains unpaired.

The CDR3 covers 16 residues. Germline CDR1 and CDR2: SGHAT and FQNNGV. V was pared by 3 bases and J by 4 bases, with 8 bases of the junction left unmatched. This clonotype was recorded a few times. The antigen remains undetermined. General study findings and limits: VDJdb matches were skewed toward anti-spike CD8 T cell responses.

Unique molecular identifier tags were affixed to discrete cDNA molecules. Via MiXCR, TCRdb re-called the 5' RACE reads, giving one row per CDR3 protein. The sample gives 60,000 to 75,000 distinct CDR3 sequences, around 11% of which show up once; around 6.3% is in the top ten. The TCR originated in an adult who was a healthcare worker with PCR-confirmed SARS-CoV-2 infection or an uninfected control (not recorded which). This chain links TRBV11-2 with TRBJ2-2; 7 bases fit TRBD1. Specimen: whole blood. Here the CDR3 DNA reads TGTGCCAGCAGCTTCCCGACAGGGATTGTCACCGGGGAGCTGTTTTTT. Its translation: CASSFPTGIVTGELFF.